These T cell receptor beta chains were read from a single sample in a study of blood T cell repertoires in COVID-19. Data came from immunoSEQ multiplex PCR; TCRdb stores just in-frame clones and leaves some out. Here the sample spans 120,000 or so clones, around nine tenths being singletons. The sequencing input was peripheral blood. These receptors were taken from a woman between 50 and 59 years old with acute or convalescent COVID-19. Both conserved end residues are part of each CDR3. A D gene is named only where the DNA matches it firmly. Where a row states a size, it is once, few, many or the class of an expanded clone; other rows omit it.

d_gene: .
j_gene: TRBJ2-3
v_gene: TRBV3-1/TRBV3-2
abundance: .
CDR3aa: CASSPTSSVSTDTQYF
CDR3nt: TGTGCCAGCAGCCCTACCTCTAGCGTAAGCACAGATACGCAGTATTTT

d_gene: TRBD1
j_gene: TRBJ1-6
v_gene: TRBV19
abundance: .
CDR3aa: CASSRDRENSPLHF
CDR3nt: TGTGCCAGTAGTAGGGACAGGGAGAATTCACCCCTCCACTTT

d_gene: .
j_gene: TRBJ2-5
v_gene: TRBV5-1
abundance: .
CDR3aa: CASSLARYQETQYF
CDR3nt: TGCGCCAGCAGCTTGGCCCGGTACCAAGAGACCCAGTACTTC

d_gene: .
j_gene: TRBJ2-7
v_gene: TRBV5-4
abundance: .
CDR3aa: CASSFGVSSYEQYF
CDR3nt: TGTGCCAGCAGCTTCGGGGTCAGCTCCTACGAGCAGTACTTC

d_gene: .
j_gene: TRBJ2-1
v_gene: TRBV7-9
abundance: .
CDR3aa: CASSLGSYNEQFF
CDR3nt: TGTGCCAGCAGCTTAGGCAGCTACAATGAGCAGTTCTTC

d_gene: .
j_gene: TRBJ2-6
v_gene: TRBV7-2
abundance: .
CDR3aa: CASSSNRGYGANVLTF
CDR3nt: TGTGCCAGCAGCTCAAACCGGGGGTACGGGGCCAACGTCCTGACTTTC

d_gene: .
j_gene: TRBJ1-1
v_gene: TRBV30
abundance: .
CDR3aa: CAWSGGRTEAFF
CDR3nt: TGTGCCTGGAGTGGGGGCCGAACTGAAGCTTTCTTT

d_gene: TRBD1
j_gene: TRBJ2-1
v_gene: TRBV18
abundance: .
CDR3aa: CASSPPGQGYNEQFF
CDR3nt: TGTGCCAGCTCACCACCGGGACAGGGGTACAATGAGCAGTTCTTC

d_gene: TRBD2
j_gene: TRBJ2-1
v_gene: TRBV30
abundance: .
CDR3aa: CAWSRGGTEQFF
CDR3nt: TGTGCCTGGAGCCGGGGGGGCACTGAGCAGTTCTTC

d_gene: TRBD1
j_gene: TRBJ1-4
v_gene: TRBV12-5
abundance: few
CDR3aa: CASADPGTGDEKLFF
CDR3nt: TGTGCTAGTGCCGACCCGGGGACAGGGGATGAAAAACTGTTTTTT

d_gene: TRBD1
j_gene: TRBJ1-2
v_gene: TRBV12-3/TRBV12-4
abundance: .
CDR3aa: CASSPTGLRGYTF
CDR3nt: TGTGCCAGCAGTCCGACAGGGTTAAGAGGCTACACCTTC

d_gene: .
j_gene: TRBJ1-5
v_gene: TRBV18
abundance: .
CDR3aa: CASSPPGRDSNQPQHF
CDR3nt: TGTGCCAGCTCACCACCGGGGAGGGATAGCAATCAGCCCCAGCATTTT

d_gene: TRBD2
j_gene: TRBJ2-5
v_gene: TRBV13
abundance: .
CDR3aa: CASSLRLADQETQYF
CDR3nt: TGTGCCAGCAGCTTGAGACTAGCGGATCAAGAGACCCAGTACTTC

d_gene: .
j_gene: TRBJ2-5
v_gene: TRBV7-2
abundance: .
CDR3aa: CASSLGGTQYF
CDR3nt: TGTGCCAGCAGCTTGGGGGGGACCCAGTACTTC

d_gene: .
j_gene: TRBJ1-1
v_gene: TRBV29-1
abundance: few
CDR3aa: CSGGHLNTEAFF
CDR3nt: TGCAGCGGAGGACACCTGAACACTGAAGCTTTCTTT

d_gene: TRBD2
j_gene: TRBJ2-5
v_gene: TRBV5-1
abundance: .
CDR3aa: CASSSLPLAGNQETQYF
CDR3nt: TGCGCCAGCAGCTCATTGCCGCTAGCGGGGAACCAAGAGACCCAGTACTTC

d_gene: .
j_gene: TRBJ1-2
v_gene: TRBV9
abundance: .
CDR3aa: CASSDRLANYGYTF
CDR3nt: TGTGCCAGCAGCGACAGGTTAGCTAACTATGGCTACACCTTC

d_gene: .
j_gene: TRBJ2-3
v_gene: TRBV5-1
abundance: .
CDR3aa: CASSFLTDYTDTQYF
CDR3nt: TGCGCCAGCAGCTTCCTAACGGACTACACAGATACGCAGTATTTT

d_gene: .
j_gene: TRBJ1-5
v_gene: TRBV2
abundance: .
CDR3aa: CASSYSDQPQHF
CDR3nt: TGTGCCAGTAGCTATTCGGATCAGCCCCAGCATTTT

d_gene: TRBD1
j_gene: TRBJ1-1
v_gene: TRBV6-2/TRBV6-3
abundance: .
CDR3aa: CASSYLTGQPGTEAFF
CDR3nt: TGTGCCAGCAGTTACCTAACGGGACAGCCAGGTACTGAAGCTTTCTTT

d_gene: .
j_gene: TRBJ1-2
v_gene: TRBV7-9
abundance: .
CDR3aa: CASSPEAPSRGYGYTF
CDR3nt: TGTGCCAGCAGCCCCGAAGCCCCCAGTCGGGGCTATGGCTACACCTTC

d_gene: .
j_gene: TRBJ1-1
v_gene: TRBV2
abundance: .
CDR3aa: CASSVTGTPVEAFF
CDR3nt: TGTGCCAGCAGTGTGACCGGGACACCAGTTGAAGCTTTCTTT

d_gene: .
j_gene: TRBJ1-4
v_gene: TRBV3-1/TRBV3-2
abundance: .
CDR3aa: CASSQDVAGAEEKLFF
CDR3nt: TGTGCCAGCAGCCAAGATGTGGCAGGGGCGGAAGAAAAACTGTTTTTT

d_gene: .
j_gene: TRBJ1-1
v_gene: TRBV24-1
abundance: .
CDR3aa: CATRARRGGTEAFF
CDR3nt: TGTGCCACCAGAGCCCGCAGGGGCGGGACTGAAGCTTTCTTT

d_gene: TRBD2
j_gene: TRBJ2-1
v_gene: TRBV27
abundance: .
CDR3aa: CASSPKPTPAGISYNEQFF
CDR3nt: TGTGCCAGCAGTCCTAAACCCACTCCAGCGGGAATCTCCTACAATGAGCAGTTCTTC

d_gene: .
j_gene: TRBJ1-1
v_gene: TRBV7-8
abundance: few
CDR3aa: CASSRGFNTEAFF
CDR3nt: TGTGCCAGCAGCAGGGGGTTCAACACTGAAGCTTTCTTT

d_gene: .
j_gene: TRBJ1-1
v_gene: TRBV18
abundance: .
CDR3aa: CASSPRTMNTEAFF
CDR3nt: TGTGCCAGCTCACCAAGGACAATGAACACTGAAGCTTTCTTT

d_gene: TRBD2
j_gene: TRBJ2-3
v_gene: TRBV7-2
abundance: .
CDR3aa: CASSLVSAGAGDTQYF
CDR3nt: TGTGCCAGCAGCTTAGTTTCAGCGGGAGCCGGAGATACGCAGTATTTT

d_gene: .
j_gene: TRBJ2-7
v_gene: TRBV21-1
abundance: .
CDR3aa: CASSKAPLTSGGIWPHEQYF
CDR3nt: TGTGCCAGCAGCAAAGCACCCCTCACTAGCGGGGGGATCTGGCCTCACGAGCAGTACTTC

d_gene: TRBD2
j_gene: TRBJ2-5
v_gene: TRBV2
abundance: .
CDR3aa: CASSETSVQETQYF
CDR3nt: TGTGCCAGCAGTGAAACTAGCGTCCAAGAGACCCAGTACTTC

d_gene: TRBD1
j_gene: TRBJ2-2
v_gene: TRBV18
abundance: .
CDR3aa: CASSLTTGTNTGELFF
CDR3nt: TGTGCCAGCTCACTTACGACAGGGACGAACACCGGGGAGCTGTTTTTT

d_gene: TRBD2
j_gene: TRBJ2-1
v_gene: TRBV10-3
abundance: .
CDR3aa: CAIAGRREGLGDEQFF
CDR3nt: TGTGCCATCGCCGGCCGGCGGGAGGGCCTTGGGGATGAGCAGTTCTTC

d_gene: .
j_gene: TRBJ2-3
v_gene: TRBV7-2
abundance: .
CDR3aa: CASSSLAGAVTDTQYF
CDR3nt: TGTGCCAGCAGCTCCCTTGCAGGGGCAGTCACAGATACGCAGTATTTT

d_gene: .
j_gene: TRBJ1-1
v_gene: TRBV27
abundance: .
CDR3aa: CASSSFSGLSGEAFF
CDR3nt: TGTGCCAGCAGTTCGTTTTCGGGGTTGAGCGGTGAAGCTTTCTTT

d_gene: TRBD2
j_gene: TRBJ2-1
v_gene: TRBV29-1
abundance: .
CDR3aa: CSVRGLAWNEQFF
CDR3nt: TGCAGCGTTCGGGGACTAGCTTGGAATGAGCAGTTCTTC

d_gene: .
j_gene: TRBJ1-5
v_gene: TRBV12-3/TRBV12-4
abundance: .
CDR3aa: CASTPDILQPQHF
CDR3nt: TGTGCCAGCACCCCTGACATTCTTCAGCCCCAGCATTTT

d_gene: TRBD2
j_gene: TRBJ2-3
v_gene: TRBV3-1/TRBV3-2
abundance: .
CDR3aa: CASSQDLSGAPPDTQYF
CDR3nt: TGTGCCAGCAGCCAAGATCTTAGCGGGGCGCCCCCGGATACGCAGTATTTT

d_gene: .
j_gene: TRBJ2-3
v_gene: TRBV11-2
abundance: once
CDR3aa: CASSLVTVTDTQYF
CDR3nt: TGTGCCAGCAGCTTAGTGACAGTCACAGATACGCAGTATTTT

d_gene: TRBD1
j_gene: TRBJ2-1
v_gene: TRBV29-1
abundance: .
CDR3aa: CSVEVGQNNEQFF
CDR3nt: TGCAGCGTTGAAGTGGGACAGAACAATGAGCAGTTCTTC

d_gene: TRBD1
j_gene: TRBJ2-7
v_gene: TRBV24-1
abundance: .
CDR3aa: CATSDSGQSYEQYF
CDR3nt: TGTGCCACCAGTGATTCGGGACAGTCCTACGAGCAGTACTTC

d_gene: TRBD1
j_gene: TRBJ2-7
v_gene: TRBV2
abundance: .
CDR3aa: CASSPGQGYNSYEQYF
CDR3nt: TGTGCCAGCAGTCCGGGACAGGGGTATAACTCCTACGAGCAGTACTTC

d_gene: TRBD1
j_gene: TRBJ1-2
v_gene: TRBV2
abundance: .
CDR3aa: CASRGTTGGVRYGYTF
CDR3nt: TGTGCCAGCAGGGGTACTACAGGGGGCGTTAGATATGGCTACACCTTC

d_gene: TRBD1
j_gene: TRBJ2-3
v_gene: TRBV19
abundance: .
CDR3aa: CASGTWTGSTDTQYF
CDR3nt: TGTGCCAGTGGCACCTGGACAGGAAGCACAGATACGCAGTATTTT

d_gene: .
j_gene: TRBJ1-1
v_gene: TRBV10-3
abundance: .
CDR3aa: CAISPSGRENTEAFF
CDR3nt: TGTGCCATCAGCCCGTCCGGACGGGAGAACACTGAAGCTTTCTTT

d_gene: .
j_gene: TRBJ2-7
v_gene: TRBV19
abundance: .
CDR3aa: CASRSGTNYEQYF
CDR3nt: TGTGCCAGTAGGTCCGGGACAAACTACGAGCAGTACTTC

d_gene: TRBD2
j_gene: TRBJ2-2
v_gene: TRBV11-2
abundance: .
CDR3aa: CASSRDYYTGELFF
CDR3nt: TGTGCCAGCAGTCGGGACTATTACACCGGGGAGCTGTTTTTT

d_gene: TRBD1
j_gene: TRBJ2-7
v_gene: TRBV2
abundance: .
CDR3aa: CASSLTGGEGEQYF
CDR3nt: TGTGCCAGCAGTCTTACAGGGGGCGAGGGCGAGCAGTACTTC

d_gene: TRBD1
j_gene: TRBJ1-1
v_gene: TRBV19
abundance: .
CDR3aa: CASSTHRGGEAFF
CDR3nt: TGTGCCAGTAGTACCCACAGGGGGGGCGAAGCTTTCTTT

d_gene: .
j_gene: TRBJ2-7
v_gene: TRBV5-1
abundance: .
CDR3aa: CASSWIGGSYGEQYF
CDR3nt: TGCGCCAGCAGTTGGATTGGGGGGAGCTATGGCGAGCAGTACTTC

d_gene: .
j_gene: TRBJ1-4
v_gene: TRBV10-3
abundance: .
CDR3aa: CAISESANEKLFF
CDR3nt: TGTGCCATCAGTGAATCGGCTAATGAAAAACTGTTTTTT

d_gene: .
j_gene: TRBJ2-7
v_gene: TRBV7-2
abundance: .
CDR3aa: CASSFRARDEQYF
CDR3nt: TGTGCCAGCAGCTTTCGTGCGAGGGACGAGCAGTACTTC

d_gene: .
j_gene: TRBJ1-5
v_gene: TRBV7-8
abundance: .
CDR3aa: CASSLQRAPRGQPQHF
CDR3nt: TGTGCCAGCAGCTTGCAACGGGCCCCACGGGGACAGCCCCAGCATTTT

d_gene: TRBD1
j_gene: TRBJ2-7
v_gene: TRBV11-2
abundance: once
CDR3aa: CASSPWTGAYEQYF
CDR3nt: TGTGCCAGCAGCCCCTGGACAGGGGCTTACGAGCAGTACTTC